The entry below gives a single T cell receptor (beta chain) sequence along with its context. Additional DNA sequences in this sample encode the identical CDR3. Per the study methods: Using reference gene primer amplification, nucleated cell counts were estimated. Measured with immunoSEQ multiplex PCR; TCRdb has only the in-frame clones, and not every one. V, J and clone size reflect that table, while D and trimming were determined from the DNA. The table includes 380,000 or so clones, approximately 80% detected once. This sample is drawn from a study of blood T cell repertoires in COVID-19. V was cut by 0 bases and J by 4 bases, with 6 bases left in between. Germline-derived CDR1 and CDR2 are MNHEY and SVGAGI. The CDR3 contains 13 residues.

The chain joins TRBV6-5 to TRBJ1-2; unclear D gene. The sample consisted of peripheral blood. This TCR was sampled from a human donor with acute or convalescent COVID-19. The donor label of this sample is uncertain. The CDR3 loop reads CASSYSGTYGYTF. DNA for the CDR3: TGTGCCAGCAGTTACTCTGGCACCTATGGCTACACCTTC.